Listed below are T cell receptor beta chains from one sample, sequenced in a study of beta chain features in type 1 diabetes. The repertoire was sequenced with immunoSEQ multiplex PCR; TCRdb's copy has only in-frame clones and lacks some. The sample includes some 150,000 clones, around 9.3% of them seen just once. The sequenced sample was naive CD4+ T cells from blood. Source of these receptors: a man between 18 and 29 years old in good health. Each CDR3 is given without its conserved first and last residue. Each record gives: J gene, V gene, D gene, CDR3 protein. A D gene is named only where the DNA matches it firmly.

>TRBJ1-2|TRBV6-1|NA
ASSEDRWSYT
>TRBJ1-2|TRBV7-2|NA
ASSPSSGMGGYT
>TRBJ2-7|TRBV5-5|NA
ASSLGTDYYEQY
>TRBJ2-7|TRBV11-2|NA
ASSLEGGAGLEQY
>TRBJ1-2|TRBV11-2|NA
ASSLEAGRGYT
>TRBJ1-2|TRBV2|NA
ASSGAGQAIYGYT
>TRBJ1-5|TRBV6-1|NA
ASYWTNSNQPQH
>TRBJ2-3|TRBV5-1|NA
ASSLGLPSTDTQY
>TRBJ1-5|TRBV5-1|NA
ASSLVSDQPQH
>TRBJ2-7|TRBV27|TRBD1
ASGSRAGGQYEQY
>TRBJ2-5|TRBV7-7|NA
ASSLVQRETQY
>TRBJ2-6|TRBV9|NA
ASSETGYSGANVLT
>TRBJ2-3|TRBV7-9|NA
ASSLVAGGDTQY
>TRBJ2-2|TRBV7-2|NA
ASSPVGGVGELF
>NA|TRBV12-5|TRBD2
PKSGTLAEQY
>TRBJ1-4|TRBV2|NA
ASKEGGATNEKLF
>TRBJ1-4|TRBV10-3|TRBD1
AIGSRDRGREKLF
>TRBJ2-1|TRBV7-2|NA
ASTTGAVSYNEQF
>TRBJ1-2|TRBV6-6|NA
ASIKGALNYGYT
>TRBJ2-7|TRBV19|TRBD1
ASSMTGISDEQY
>TRBJ2-1|TRBV21-1|NA
ASSKARNSRGPLSSYNEQF
>TRBJ2-7|TRBV5-6|NA
ASSPRQGHEQY
>TRBJ2-7|TRBV19|TRBD1
ASSSWTGNEQY
>TRBJ2-5|TRBV7-2|NA
ASSLGGGPETQY
>TRBJ2-6|TRBV5-6|TRBD1
ASSAPQGTGPGANVLT
>TRBJ2-7|TRBV6-5|NA
ASSYETGVEQY